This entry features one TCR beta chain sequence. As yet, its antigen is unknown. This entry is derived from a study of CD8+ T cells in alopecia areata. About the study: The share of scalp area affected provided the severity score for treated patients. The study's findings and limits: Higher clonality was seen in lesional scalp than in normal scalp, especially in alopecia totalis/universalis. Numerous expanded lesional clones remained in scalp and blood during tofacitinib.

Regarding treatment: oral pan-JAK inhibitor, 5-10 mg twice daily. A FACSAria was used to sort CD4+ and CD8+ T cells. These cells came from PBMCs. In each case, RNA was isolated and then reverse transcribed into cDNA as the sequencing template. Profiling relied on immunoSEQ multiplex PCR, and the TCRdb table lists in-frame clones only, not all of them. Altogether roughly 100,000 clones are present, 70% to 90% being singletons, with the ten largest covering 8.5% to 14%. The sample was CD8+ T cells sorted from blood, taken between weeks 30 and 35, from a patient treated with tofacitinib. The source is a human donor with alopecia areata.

This CDR3 is CASSSTDRATYEQYF. CDR3 coding DNA: TGTGCCAGCAGCTCCACCGACAGGGCAACCTACGAGCAGTACTTC. The J gene is TRBJ2-7, the V gene TRBV5-5; TRBD1 aligns across 7 bases. Germline trimming cut 3 bases from V and 2 bases from J; bases unmatched to any gene: 8. Germline lookup yields CDR1 SGHKS and CDR2 YYEKEE (reference sequence). The CDR3 extends over 15 amino acids.